Presented here are 16 T cell receptor beta chains from one specimen sequenced in a study of OX40 agonist ivuxolimab in advanced cancers. Sequenced by immunoSEQ multiplex PCR; TCRdb stores in-frame clones only, minus some. The table shows tens of thousands of clones, with 84% occurring only once. The specimen was CD4+ or CD8+ T cells sorted from blood, collected in a trial of the OX40 agonist ivuxolimab. The receptors shown here come from an adult with an advanced solid tumor such as melanoma, head and neck, liver or kidney cancer.

The chain couples TRBV6-1 to TRBJ2-2; D may be TRBD2 (6 bases). Trimming took 1 base from V and 3 from J, leaving 6 bases between them. Per germline, CDR1 MNHNS and CDR2 SASEGT. CDR3 size: 14 residues. CDR3 residues: CASSEGLDTGELFF. The CDR3 DNA follows: TGTGCCAGCAGTGAAGGACTAGACACCGGGGAGCTGTTTTTT.

The V call is TRBV4-1, the J call TRBJ2-1, with 10 bases matching TRBD2. Looked up from germline, CDR1 is MGHRA and CDR2 is YSYEKL. The CDR3 contains 16 residues. V was pared by 4 bases and J by 8 bases, with 11 bases of the junction left unmatched. The CDR3 protein is CASSPRLAGLADEQFF. Written as DNA, the CDR3 is TGCGCCAGCAGCCCAAGACTAGCGGGCTTGGCGGATGAGCAGTTCTTC.

As to this clone: Other DNA sequences within the sample encode an identical CDR3. The V gene is TRBV11-2, the J gene TRBJ2-2; D is ambiguous. V was pared by 1 base and J by 2 bases, with 8 bases between. The CDR3 length is 15 residues. Per germline, CDR1 SGHAT and CDR2 FQNNGV. CDR3 in DNA: TGTGCCAGCAGCTTAGGCGGCACTAACACCGGGGAGCTGTTTTTT. This sequence encodes CASSLGGTNTGELFF.

The V and J genes are TRBV2 and TRBJ2-2; possible D gene TRBD2, 6 bases. There are 13 residues in the CDR3. CDR1 is SNHLY and CDR2 is FYNNEI in the germline V gene. Trimming took off 7 bases at V and 5 bases at J, with 11 bases between the two ends. This chain's CDR3 is CASKGGGTGELFF. The CDR3 nucleotides read TGTGCCAGCAAGGGCGGAGGGACCGGGGAGCTGTTTTTT.

This chain connects TRBV10-3 to TRBJ2-1, with D possibly matching TRBD2 (6 bases). The V end lost 4 bases, the J end lost 6 bases, and 13 bases lay between the germline ends. Per germline, CDR1 ENHRY and CDR2 SYGVKD. The CDR3 contains 14 residues. CDR3 residues: CAISGGAGSNEQFF. The CDR3 DNA sequence: TGTGCCATCAGTGGGGGAGCGGGTAGCAATGAGCAGTTCTTC.

This clone was seen more than once but under ten times. The chain employs TRBV21-1 and TRBJ2-7; TRBD1, the table's D call, lacks a check against the DNA. TRBV21-1 is recorded as a pseudogene. This CDR3 contains 12 residues. The CDR3: CASGQANYEQYF. The CDR3 DNA sequence: TGTGCCAGCGGACAGGCCAACTACGAGCAGTACTTC.

This clone was counted only a few times. Relative to the germline gene, one junction end is altered; a read error may explain this. The V call is TRBV2, the J call TRBJ2-3; the match to TRBD2 covers 10 bases. This CDR3 has 17 residues. The germline gives CDR1 SNHLY, CDR2 FYNNEI. CDR3 sequence: CAISSGGTIGALETQYF. DNA for the CDR3: TGTGCCATCAGTAGCGGGGGGACCATAGGGGCACTTGAAACGCAGTATTTT.

The V gene is TRBV5-6, the J gene TRBJ2-2; 8 nucleotides align to TRBD1. With 4 bases clipped from V and 1 base from J, the junction kept 6 bases outside the gene matches. The CDR3 is made up of 16 amino acids. Looked up from germline, CDR1 is SGHDT and CDR2 is YYEEEE. CDR3 protein: CASSPAGGVNTGELFF. The CDR3 DNA reads TGTGCCAGCAGCCCAGCAGGGGGCGTGAACACCGGGGAGCTGTTTTTT.

The chain employs TRBV11-2 and TRBJ2-7; 7 positions match TRBD1. The CDR3 runs 16 residues. J was trimmed by 0 bases and V by 0 bases; bases with no gene match: 5. CDR1 and CDR2 (germline): SGHAT, FQNNGV. In nucleotides, the CDR3 is TGTGCCAGCAGCTTAGAGGGACAGATGAGCTCCTACGAGCAGTACTTC. This codes for CASSLEGQMSSYEQYF.

V and J are TRBV19 and TRBJ2-1, with D possibly being TRBD1 (6 bases). Germline V gene lookup returns CDR1 LNHDA and CDR2 SQIVND (reference sequence). This CDR3 is 14 amino acids long. Trimming stripped 4 bases from V and 6 bases from J, with 13 bases between. The chain's CDR3 is CASSTQLGGNEQFF. The CDR3 DNA sequence: TGTGCCAGTAGTACCCAGTTAGGGGGCAATGAGCAGTTCTTC. The full variable domain, rest sourced from reference TRBV19 and TRBJ2-1, is DGGITQSPKYLFRKEGQNVTLSCEQNLNHDAMYWYRQDPGQGLRLIYYSQIVNDFQKGDIAEGYSVSREKKESFPLTVTSAQKNPTAFYLCASSTQLGGNEQFFGPGTRLTVL.

The chain joins TRBV6-6 to TRBJ2-3; D not certain. Germline CDR1 reads MNHNY; CDR2 reads SVGAGI (reference sequence). CDR3 length equals 15 residues. Trimming removed 5 bases from V and 1 base from J, with 13 bases in between. In DNA, the CDR3 is TGTGCCAGCAGTACGGTGGCGGAAGGCACAGATACGCAGTATTTT. It yields the protein CASSTVAEGTDTQYF.

The chain joins TRBV9 to TRBJ1-1; no reliable D call. Germline CDR1 SGDLS, CDR2 YYNGEE. CDR3 size: 13 residues. V was trimmed by 3 bases and J by 2 bases, leaving 8 bases between them. The CDR3 DNA is TGTGCCAGCAGCGGTTGGGTCAACACTGAAGCTTTCTTT. This codes for CASSGWVNTEAFF.

This chain links TRBV18 with TRBJ2-7; D might be TRBD1 or TRBD2, each matching 5 bases. V was clipped by 6 bases and J by 6 bases, with 18 bases between them. The V gene's germline CDR1 is KGHSH and CDR2 LQKENI. This CDR3 is built from 14 residues. The CDR3 spells CASSPSGTAGEQYF. The CDR3 region has the DNA TGTGCCAGCTCTCCCTCCGGGACGGCAGGCGAGCAGTACTTC.

J is TRBJ1-2 and V is TRBV4-1; the match to TRBD1 covers 7 bases. CDR3 length equals 18 residues. Germline-derived CDR1 and CDR2 are MGHRA and YSYEKL. The junction had 11 bases not matched to a gene; V was cut back by 1 base and J by 0 bases. CDR3 bases: TGCGCCAGCAGCCAAGGAAGGGGGACAGCCACCGCTAACTATGGCTACACCTTC. This translates into CASSQGRGTATANYGYTF.

J is TRBJ2-1 and V is TRBV5-4; 8 positions match TRBD2. The V and J ends lost 6 bases and 8 bases, in that order; junction bases with no gene match: 10. Germline CDR1 SGHNT, CDR2 YYREEE (reference sequence). This CDR3 has 14 amino acids. CDR3 nucleotides: TGTGCCAGCACCTGGGGGAGCGGGAGCGATGAGCAGTTCTTC. This gives the protein CASTWGSGSDEQFF.

This clone appeared once. V usage is TRBV30 and J usage is TRBJ2-5; tentative D call: TRBD2 (6 bases). The CDR3 has 15 amino acids. V dropped 0 bases and J dropped 5 bases, with 16 bases sitting between them. From germline, CDR1 is GTSNPN and CDR2 SVGIG (reference sequence). Here the CDR3 reads CAWSVTGTRGETQYF. Written as DNA, the CDR3 is TGTGCCTGGAGTGTCACCGGGACCCGGGGGGAGACCCAGTACTTC.